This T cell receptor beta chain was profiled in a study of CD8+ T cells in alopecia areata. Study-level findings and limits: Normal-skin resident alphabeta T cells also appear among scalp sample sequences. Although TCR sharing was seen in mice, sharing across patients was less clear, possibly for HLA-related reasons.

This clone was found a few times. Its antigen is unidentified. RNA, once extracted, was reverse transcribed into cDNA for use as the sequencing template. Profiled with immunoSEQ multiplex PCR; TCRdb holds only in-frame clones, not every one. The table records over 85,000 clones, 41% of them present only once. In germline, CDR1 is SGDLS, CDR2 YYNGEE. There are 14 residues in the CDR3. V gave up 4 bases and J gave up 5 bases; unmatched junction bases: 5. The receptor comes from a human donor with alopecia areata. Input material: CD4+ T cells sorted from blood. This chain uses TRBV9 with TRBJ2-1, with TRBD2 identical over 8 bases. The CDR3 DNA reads TGTGCCAGCAGCCTCACTAGCGGAAACAATGAGCAGTTCTTC. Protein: CASSLTSGNNEQFF.